These T cell receptor beta chains were read from a single sample in a study of cytomegalovirus exposure and HLA in healthy donors. Here immunoSEQ multiplex PCR was the method, and the copy in TCRdb shows in-frame clones only, minus some. The sample has about 170,000 clones, roughly 85% seen once; the top ten hold around 1.5%. Sequencing was done on a sample of PBMCs. These receptors were obtained from a male donor in good health and CMV-seronegative. The CDR3 runs from the conserved cysteine through the conserved F or W. The D gene is left open where the match is weak. Part of the rows lack a size; the others show once, few, many or a class for expanded clones.

TRBJ2-7	-	TRBV2	-	CASSTGAYEQYF	TGTGCCAGCTCGACAGGTGCCTACGAGCAGTACTTC
TRBJ2-5	-	TRBV20-1	-	CSPSREETQYF	TGCAGTCCCTCCCGAGAAGAGACCCAGTACTTC
TRBJ2-7	-	TRBV5-6	-	CASSYIQVYEQYF	TGTGCCAGCAGCTATATACAGGTCTACGAGCAGTACTTC
TRBJ1-3	-	TRBV7-8	-	CASSLGRRGNTIYF	TGTGCCAGCAGCTTAGGGCGCAGGGGAAACACCATATATTTT
TRBJ2-3	-	TRBV7-6	-	CASSLPPGRGSTDTQYF	TGTGCCAGCAGCCTACCACCAGGAAGGGGAAGCACAGATACGCAGTATTTT
TRBJ2-7	-	TRBV25-1	-	CASRPKATGSYEQYF	TGTGCCAGCAGACCCAAGGCCACGGGATCTTACGAGCAGTACTTC
TRBJ1-4	-	TRBV7-9	few	CASSPMTGQRNEKLFF	TGTGCCAGCAGCCCTATGACAGGACAGCGGAATGAAAAACTGTTTTTT
TRBJ2-2	-	TRBV7-3	-	CASSLTASGELFF	TGTGCCAGCAGCTTAACAGCTAGCGGGGAGCTGTTTTTT
TRBJ2-1	-	TRBV25-1	once	CASSEVGGSYNEQFF	TGTGCCAGCAGTGAGGTGGGGGGTTCCTACAATGAGCAGTTCTTC
TRBJ1-2	-	TRBV28	-	CASSLKAGASFFYGYTF	TGTGCCAGCAGTTTAAAGGCAGGGGCATCATTTTTCTATGGCTACACCTTC
TRBJ2-3	-	TRBV27	few	CASSLQGRGDTQYF	TGTGCCAGCAGTTTACAAGGGAGAGGTGATACGCAGTATTTT
TRBJ1-1	-	TRBV5-1	-	CASSPQGLGGFNTEAFF	TGCGCCAGCAGCCCCCAGGGTCTGGGGGGTTTCAACACTGAAGCTTTCTTT
TRBJ2-1	-	TRBV19	-	CASSREGLRGSYNEQFF	TGTGCCAGTAGTCGAGAAGGTCTCAGGGGAAGTTACAATGAGCAGTTCTTC
TRBJ2-3	TRBD2	TRBV27	once	CASSPIGTSGIRAATDTQYF	TGTGCCAGCAGTCCCATAGGGACTAGCGGGATCCGAGCGGCAACAGATACGCAGTATTTT
TRBJ2-7	-	TRBV21-1	-	CASSGISTSGRNYEQYF	TGTGCCAGCAGCGGGATTTCGACTAGCGGGAGGAATTACGAGCAGTACTTC
TRBJ1-2	-	TRBV7-2	-	CASNHQGLGGYTF	TGTGCCAGCAACCACCAGGGTTTGGGTGGCTACACCTTC
TRBJ1-5	TRBD1	TRBV7-8	once	CASSLGTGSFQPQHF	TGTGCCAGCAGCTTAGGGACAGGGTCTTTCCAGCCCCAGCATTTT
TRBJ2-7	-	TRBV4-2	-	CASSQVGGTAYEQYF	TGTGCCAGCAGCCAAGTCGGCGGGACCGCCTACGAGCAGTACTTC
TRBJ1-2	-	TRBV4-2	once	CASSQGTRGYTF	TGTGCCAGCAGCCAAGGGACTAGGGGCTACACCTTC
TRBJ2-5	TRBD1	TRBV27	-	CASSLLARGQETQYF	TGTGCCAGCAGTTTATTAGCCAGGGGGCAAGAGACCCAGTACTTC
TRBJ1-3	TRBD1	TRBV4-1	once	CASSQGTGWGGNTIYF	TGCGCCAGCAGCCAAGGGACAGGTTGGGGTGGAAACACCATATATTTT
TRBJ1-3	-	TRBV7-9	-	CASSLRGSSGNTIYF	TGTGCCAGCAGCTTACGCGGCAGCTCTGGAAACACCATATATTTT
TRBJ2-7	TRBD1	TRBV15	-	CATSRPGQGLTYEQYF	TGTGCCACCAGCAGACCTGGACAGGGACTTACCTACGAGCAGTACTTC
TRBJ1-2	-	TRBV11-2	-	CASSLVSNYGYTF	TGTGCCAGCAGCCTCGTTAGCAACTATGGCTACACCTTC
TRBJ1-1	-	TRBV12-5	-	CAHAQGGNTEAFF	TGTGCTCACGCCCAAGGGGGGAACACTGAAGCTTTCTTT